This T cell receptor beta chain was sequenced in a study of T cell changes during pregnancy in multiple sclerosis. Germline V gene data show CDR1 as SNHLY and CDR2 as FYNNEI. The CDR3 has 13 amino acids. Trimming cost V 7 bases and J 7 bases; bases outside gene matches: 5. The assay was immunoSEQ multiplex PCR, and TCRdb's table has in-frame clones only and misses some. Among around 56,000 clones listed, approximately 86% were seen once. At least ten counts were recorded for this clone. This chain connects TRBV2 to TRBJ1-4; 8 bases match TRBD1. The clonotype originates from a female donor with multiple sclerosis, enrolled in a pregnancy study. Sequences were derived from CD4+ T cells from peripheral blood mononuclear cells, sampled in the third trimester of pregnancy. In DNA form, the CDR3 reads TGTGCCAGCAACACAGACAGGGGTGAAAAACTGTTTTTT. This translates into CASNTDRGEKLFF.